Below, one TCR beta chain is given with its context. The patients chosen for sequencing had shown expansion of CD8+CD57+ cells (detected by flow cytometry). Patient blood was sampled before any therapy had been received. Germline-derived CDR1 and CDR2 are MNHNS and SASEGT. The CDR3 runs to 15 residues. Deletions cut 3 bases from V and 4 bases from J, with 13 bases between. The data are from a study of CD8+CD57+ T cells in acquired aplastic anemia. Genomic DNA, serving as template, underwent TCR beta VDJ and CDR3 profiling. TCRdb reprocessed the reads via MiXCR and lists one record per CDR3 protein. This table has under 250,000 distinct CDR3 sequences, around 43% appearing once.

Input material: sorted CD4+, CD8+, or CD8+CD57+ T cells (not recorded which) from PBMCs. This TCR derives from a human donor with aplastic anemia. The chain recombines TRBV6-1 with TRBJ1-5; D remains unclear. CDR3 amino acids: CASSDSWRDNQPQHF. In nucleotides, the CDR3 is TGTGCCAGCAGTGATAGTTGGAGGGATAATCAGCCCCAGCATTTT.